Below, 19 T cell receptor beta chains from the same sample are listed, as sequenced in a study of early T cells in non-severe SARS-CoV-2 infection. TCRdb reanalysed the 5' RACE reads using MiXCR and keeps one entry per CDR3 protein. The top ten clones hold approximately 6.4% of a sample with over 85,000 distinct CDR3 sequences, around 13% of them seen once. Sequenced input: whole blood. Every receptor here comes from an adult who was a healthcare worker with PCR-confirmed SARS-CoV-2 infection or an uninfected control (not recorded which).

This clonotype was seen a handful of times. The V gene is TRBV4-3, the J gene TRBJ2-5, with D maybe TRBD1 (5 bases). V was cut by 0 bases and J by 5 bases, with 13 bases left in between. The germline V gene encodes CDR1 LGHNA and CDR2 YSLEER. CDR3 length: 15 amino acids. Written as DNA, the CDR3 is TGCGCCAGCAGCCAAGAGATTTGGGGCGCGGAGACCCAGTACTTC. It yields the protein CASSQEIWGAETQYF.

This chain joins TRBV28 and TRBJ2-1; D gene unclear. This CDR3 has 14 residues. The V gene lost 3 bases and the J gene lost 10 bases, with 16 bases spanning the gap. Looked up from germline, CDR1 is MDHEN and CDR2 is SYDVKM. In DNA form, the CDR3 reads TGTGCCAGCAGTTTGGTGGCACCTCTTCGCGAGCAGTTCTTC. Its translation is CASSLVAPLREQFF.

The rearrangement uses TRBV2 and TRBJ1-5, with unresolved D. The germline CDR1 and CDR2 sequences are SNHLY and FYNNEI. V was trimmed by 3 bases and J by 0 bases, leaving 12 bases between them. The CDR3 sequence is 16 residues long. In nucleotides, the CDR3 is TGTGCCAGCAGTGAGGTTGGCAACCTTAGCAATCAGCCCCAGCATTTT. This translates into CASSEVGNLSNQPQHF.

The CDR3 loop reads CASSHPVRGGTEAFF. The CDR3 nucleotides read TGTGCCAGCAGCCACCCGGTTAGGGGAGGAACTGAAGCTTTCTTT. The chain carries TRBV5-4 and TRBJ1-1; D is possibly TRBD1 (5 bases). The length of the CDR3 is 15 residues. CDR1 is SGHNT and CDR2 is YYREEE in the germline V gene (reference sequence). V was pared by 4 bases and J by 5 bases, with 18 bases between. Full variable domain (missing parts from reference TRBV5-4 and TRBJ1-1): ETGVTQSPTHLIKTRGQQVTLRCSSQSGHNTVSWYQQALGQGPQFIFQYYREEENGRGNFPPRFSGLQFPNYSSELNVNALELDDSALYLCASSHPVRGGTEAFFGQGTRLTVV.

This clonotype was observed a few times. The chain employs TRBV7-2 and TRBJ2-5; D remains unclear. Trimming removed 3 bases from V and 1 base from J, with 6 bases in between. The germline CDR1 and CDR2 sequences are SGHTA and FQGNSA. The CDR3 has 13 residues. CDR3 nucleotide sequence: TGTGCCAGCAGCTTGTGGGGCCAAGAGACCCAGTACTTC. This gives the protein CASSLWGQETQYF.

This clonotype was observed many times. The CDR3 reads CASSLGQGTNEQFF. For the CDR3, the DNA is TGTGCCAGCAGCTTAGGACAGGGGACCAATGAGCAGTTCTTC. The chain employs TRBV7-9 and TRBJ2-1; 8 nucleotides match TRBD1. Germline V lookup: CDR1 SEHNR, CDR2 FQNEAQ (reference sequence). With V trimmed by 1 base and J by 6 bases, 2 bases remained unmatched. The CDR3 extends over 14 amino acids.

This clonotype was seen more than once but under ten times. The chain links TRBV20-1 to TRBJ2-5; D perhaps matches TRBD2 (5 bases). This CDR3 is 13 amino acids long. Trimming stripped 3 bases from V and 2 bases from J, with 10 bases between. From germline, CDR1 is DFQATT and CDR2 SNEGSKA (reference sequence). In DNA, the CDR3 is TGCAGTGCTAGGTTCCGGGGACAAGAGACCCAGTACTTC. Its translation: CSARFRGQETQYF.

This clonotype was seen ten or more times. This sequence joins TRBV28 and TRBJ2-1; D ambiguous. CDR1 MDHEN and CDR2 SYDVKM come from the germline V gene. V lost 4 bases to trimming and J lost 8 bases, with 18 bases between them. This CDR3 comprises 15 residues. CDR3 coding DNA: TGTGCCAGCAGTTATGTGGCGGCCAAGAGATATGAGCAGTTCTTC. The encoded protein is CASSYVAAKRYEQFF.

The chain links TRBV11-2 to TRBJ1-5; 8 bases are shared with TRBD1. The CDR3 spans 13 residues. Looked up from germline, CDR1 is SGHAT and CDR2 is FQNNGV. Trimming removed 8 bases from V and 7 bases from J; junction bases left unmatched: 7. The CDR3 DNA reads as TGTGCCAGCCTCAGGGGGCCGGGACAGCCCCAGCATTTT. Protein product: CASLRGPGQPQHF.

The chain couples TRBV6-1 to TRBJ2-7; TRBD2 agrees at 10 bases. The CDR3 is 18 amino acids. CDR1 and CDR2 from the germline V gene are MNHNS and SASEGT. V was pared by 6 bases and J by 3 bases, with 17 bases of the junction left unmatched. The CDR3 reads CASSPGTGRTSGVYEQYF. The DNA of the CDR3 is TGTGCCAGCAGCCCCGGGACGGGGAGAACTAGCGGGGTCTACGAGCAGTACTTC.

The V and J genes are TRBV2 and TRBJ2-1, with D possibly TRBD1 on 5 matching bases. CDR3 size: 12 residues. V gave up 8 bases and J gave up 10 bases, with 15 bases separating them. The germline V gene encodes CDR1 SNHLY and CDR2 FYNNEI. The CDR3 sequence is CASQRGLREQFF. CDR3 nucleotides: TGTGCCAGCCAAAGGGGCCTGCGAGAGCAGTTCTTC.

V gene TRBV15 combines with J gene TRBJ2-3, with TRBD2 identical over 12 bases. Germline values: CDR1 LNHNV, CDR2 YYDKDF (reference sequence). Unmatched junction bases numbered 12, after V lost 8 bases and J lost 6 bases. The CDR3 sequence is 16 residues long. CDR3 amino acids: CATQKLTSGSSDTQYF. CDR3 nucleotides: TGTGCCACCCAAAAACTGACTAGCGGGAGTAGCGATACGCAGTATTTT.

This clonotype came up many times. The V gene is TRBV24-1, the J gene TRBJ2-1; 9 nucleotides agree with TRBD2. Germline assignment: CDR1 KGHDR and CDR2 SFDVKD. V was clipped by 5 bases and J by 13 bases; unmatched bases: 5. There are 12 residues in the CDR3. Here the CDR3 reads CATSAGGTSQFF. DNA of the CDR3: TGTGCCACCAGTGCAGGTGGGACTAGCCAGTTCTTC.

As to this clonotype: Sequence at one end of the junction differs from germline and may be a read error. This rearrangement joins TRBV20-1 to TRBJ2-1; D call uncertain. Germline V gives CDR1 DFQATT, CDR2 SNEGSKA (reference sequence). The CDR3 totals 11 residues. The CDR3 region is CSAQLETLRLF. DNA for the CDR3: TGCAGTGCTCAACTTGAAACCCTACGACTCTTC.

This clonotype was picked up a small number of times. V usage is TRBV11-2 and J usage is TRBJ2-1; TRBD2 matches at 8 bases. Losses at the gene ends were 5 bases for V and 8 bases for J; bases not matched to a gene: 23. Germline CDR1 reads SGHAT; CDR2 reads FQNNGV. The CDR3 is made up of 19 amino acids. Here the CDR3 DNA reads TGTGCCAGCAGCCCTACCCTGAGTAGCGGGATTGGGGGGAGTTATGAGCAGTTCTTC. Protein product: CASSPTLSSGIGGSYEQFF.

This clonotype was recorded at least ten times. CDR3 DNA: TGTGCCAGCAGCCTTGGACGTCCACAAGAGACCCAGTACTTC. Translation: CASSLGRPQETQYF. The V gene is TRBV7-9, the J gene TRBJ2-5, with no clear D. The CDR3 has 14 amino acids. V dropped 5 bases and J dropped 2 bases, with 12 bases sitting between them. In germline, CDR1 is SEHNR, CDR2 FQNEAQ (reference sequence).

On this clonotype: A read error may be the cause here, since a much bigger clone is one base away. This chain connects TRBV2 to TRBJ2-5, with D perhaps TRBD2 (6 bases). The CDR3 extends over 15 amino acids. Germline assignment: CDR1 SNHLY and CDR2 FYNNEI. As DNA, the CDR3 is TGTGTCAGCAGTGGAGGGCGAAGGAACCAAGAGACCCAGTACTTC. It specifies CVSSGGRRNQETQYF. Looking up the rest from reference TRBV2 and TRBJ2-5 gives the full variable domain: EPEVTQTPSHQVTQMGQEVILRCVPISNHLYFYWYRQILGQKVEFLVSFYNNEISEKSEIFDDQFSVERPDGSNFTLKIRSTKLEDSAMYFCVSSGGRRNQETQYFGPGTRLLVL.

The chain employs TRBV7-8 and TRBJ2-1; 13 bases are a match to TRBD2. CDR1 and CDR2 from the germline V gene are SGHVS and FQNEAQ. V lost 5 bases to trimming and J lost 8 bases; unmatched junction nucleotides: 9. This CDR3 spans 16 amino acids. The CDR3 DNA follows: TGTGCCAGCAGCGTACTAGCGGGAGGGGTTGTTGATGAGCAGTTCTTC. Residues: CASSVLAGGVVDEQFF.

This clonotype was seen more than once but under ten times. The V gene is TRBV7-9, the J gene TRBJ2-2; maybe TRBD1 (6 bases). Trimming removed 5 bases from V and 6 bases from J, with 10 bases in between. The length of the CDR3 is 13 residues. Per germline, CDR1 SEHNR and CDR2 FQNEAQ (reference sequence). CDR3 loop: CASSPEGAGELFF. DNA of the CDR3: TGTGCCAGCAGCCCAGAGGGGGCCGGGGAGCTGTTTTTT.